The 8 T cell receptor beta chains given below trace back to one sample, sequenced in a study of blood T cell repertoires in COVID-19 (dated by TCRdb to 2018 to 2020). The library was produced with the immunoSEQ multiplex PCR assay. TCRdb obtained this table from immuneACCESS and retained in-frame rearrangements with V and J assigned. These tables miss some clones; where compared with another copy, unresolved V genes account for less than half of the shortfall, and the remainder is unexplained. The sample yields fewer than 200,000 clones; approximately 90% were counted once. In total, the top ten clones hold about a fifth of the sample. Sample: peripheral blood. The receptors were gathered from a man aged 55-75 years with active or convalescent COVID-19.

CDR3: CASSEAPGNTGNTIYF. In DNA, the CDR3 is TGTGCCAGCAGTGAAGCTCCAGGGAATACTGGAAACACCATATATTTT. This chain joins TRBV6-1 and TRBJ1-3; a weak D match, TRBD1 (5 bases). Germline V gene sequence: CDR1 MNHNS, CDR2 SASEGT. The CDR3 extends over 16 amino acids. Trimming took off 0 bases at V and 2 bases at J, with 11 bases between the two ends.

As DNA, the CDR3 is TGTGCCAGCAGTTTATGGGGGGAGAATTCACCCCTCCACTTT. This codes for CASSLWGENSPLHF. This chain uses TRBV27 with TRBJ1-6, with a possible D match to TRBD1 (5 bases). The CDR3 spans 14 residues. Trimming stripped 1 base from V and 7 bases from J, with 8 bases between. From germline, CDR1 is MNHEY and CDR2 SMNVEV (reference sequence).

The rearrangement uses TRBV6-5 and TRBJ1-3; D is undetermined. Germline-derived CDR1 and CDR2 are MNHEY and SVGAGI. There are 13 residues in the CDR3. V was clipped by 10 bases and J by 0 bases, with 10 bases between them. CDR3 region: CATQRGSGNTIYF. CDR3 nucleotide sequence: TGTGCCACCCAACGGGGCTCTGGAAACACCATATATTTT.

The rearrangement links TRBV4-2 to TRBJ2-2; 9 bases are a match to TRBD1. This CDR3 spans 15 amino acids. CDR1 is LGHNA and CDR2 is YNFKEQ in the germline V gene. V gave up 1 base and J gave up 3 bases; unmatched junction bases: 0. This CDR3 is CASSQGDRDTGELFF. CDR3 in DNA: TGTGCCAGCAGCCAAGGGGACAGGGACACCGGGGAGCTGTTTTTT.

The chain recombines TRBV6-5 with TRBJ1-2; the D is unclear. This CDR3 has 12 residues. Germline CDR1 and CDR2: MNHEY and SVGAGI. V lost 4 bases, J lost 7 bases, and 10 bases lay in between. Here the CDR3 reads CASSSYRRGYTF. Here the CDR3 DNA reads TGTGCCAGCAGTTCCTACCGTCGTGGCTACACCTTC.

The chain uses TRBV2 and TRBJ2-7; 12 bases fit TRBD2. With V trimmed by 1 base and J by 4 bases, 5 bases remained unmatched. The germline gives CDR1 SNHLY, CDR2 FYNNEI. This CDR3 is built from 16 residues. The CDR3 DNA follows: TGTGCCAGCAGTGAAGAACTAGCGGGGGGTCGTTACGAGCAGTACTTC. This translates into CASSEELAGGRYEQYF.

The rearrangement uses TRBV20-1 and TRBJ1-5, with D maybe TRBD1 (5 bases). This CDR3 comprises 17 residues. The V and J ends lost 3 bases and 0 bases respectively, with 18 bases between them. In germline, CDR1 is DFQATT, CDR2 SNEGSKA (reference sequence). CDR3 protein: CSASRVRGTGSNQPQHF. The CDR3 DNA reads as TGCAGTGCTAGTCGGGTGCGGGGGACTGGTAGCAATCAGCCCCAGCATTTT.

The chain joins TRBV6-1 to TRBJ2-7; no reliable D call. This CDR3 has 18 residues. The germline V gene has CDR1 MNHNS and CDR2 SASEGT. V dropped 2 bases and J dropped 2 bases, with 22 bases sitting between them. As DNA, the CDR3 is TGTGCCAGCAGTGAAAGAAGTATCCTAAGACAACGGACCTACGAGCAGTACTTC. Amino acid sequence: CASSERSILRQRTYEQYF.